Presented here are 22 T cell receptor beta chains from one specimen sequenced in a study of CD8 T cells in Susac syndrome. With random hexamers, about 0.5 to 1 ug RNA was reverse transcribed. TCRdb recomputed calls from the immunoSEQ multiplex PCR reads with MiXCR, one row per CDR3 protein. Of about 100,000 distinct CDR3 sequences listed, nearly 97% are singletons. Material for sequencing was CD8+ T cells from PBMCs. These TCRs come from a human donor with Susac syndrome.

The chain links TRBV28 to TRBJ1-2; D not certain. The V and J ends lost 2 bases and 4 bases respectively, with 11 bases between them. The CDR3 is made up of 14 amino acids. CDR1 and CDR2 (germline): MDHEN, SYDVKM. CDR3 region: CASSLGRPTYGYTF. The CDR3, as DNA: TGTGCCAGCAGTTTAGGTCGGCCGACCTATGGCTACACCTTC.

This clonotype is a singleton in its sample. This chain connects TRBV15 to TRBJ2-6, with TRBD1 identical over 7 bases. CDR1 and CDR2 from the germline V gene are LNHNV and YYDKDF (reference sequence). V lost 4 bases, J lost 0 bases, and 3 bases stayed unmatched. CDR3 length equals 16 residues. Written as DNA, the CDR3 is TGTGCCACCAGCACAGGACAGGACTCTGGGGCCAACGTCCTGACTTTC. It translates to CATSTGQDSGANVLTF. The full variable domain, its missing parts supplied by reference TRBV15 and TRBJ2-6, is DAMVIQNPRYQVTQFGKPVTLSCSQTLNHNVMYWYQQKSSQAPKLLFHYYDKDFNNEADTPDNFQSRRPNTSFCFLDIRSPGLGDTAMYLCATSTGQDSGANVLTFGAGSRLTVL.

The chain combines TRBV29-1 with TRBJ1-1, with TRBD1 matching over 7 bases. Losses at the gene ends were 1 base for V and 3 bases for J; bases not matched to a gene: 8. This CDR3 is built from 15 residues. CDR1 and CDR2 (germline): SQVTM, ANQGSEA. The CDR3 sequence: CSVEGTGGLDTEAFF. CDR3 nucleotides: TGCAGCGTTGAAGGGACAGGAGGTTTGGACACTGAAGCTTTCTTT.

This rearrangement joins TRBV4-2 to TRBJ2-1; D is unresolved. There are 11 residues in the CDR3. CDR1 is LGHNA, CDR2 YNFKEQ, per germline. The V end was cut by 0 bases, the J end by 8 bases, with 2 bases between. CDR3 DNA sequence: TGTGCCAGCAGCCAAGAACATGAGCAGTTCTTC. It yields the protein CASSQEHEQFF.

The chain uses TRBV6-1 and TRBJ1-5; 9 bases align to TRBD1. This CDR3 has 14 amino acids. With 3 bases clipped from V and 7 bases from J, the junction kept 4 bases outside the gene matches. The germline V gene has CDR1 MNHNS and CDR2 SASEGT. The CDR3 region is CASSEGQGIQPQHF. CDR3 sequence (DNA): TGTGCCAGCAGTGAGGGACAGGGTATCCAGCCCCAGCATTTT.

The genes are TRBV7-9 and TRBJ2-1; perhaps D is TRBD1 or TRBD2 (5 bases each). The V gene's germline CDR1 is SEHNR and CDR2 FQNEAQ (reference sequence). This CDR3 spans 14 amino acids. Trimming took 5 bases from V and 6 from J, leaving 14 bases between them. The DNA for the CDR3 is TGTGCCAGCAGCCCCCCGGAGAGGGGCAATGAGCAGTTCTTC. Translating gives CASSPPERGNEQFF.

The chain uses TRBV9 and TRBJ2-1, with D maybe TRBD1 (6 bases). Between the trimmed V and J ends, which lost 1 base and 7 bases, there was a span of 9 bases. This CDR3 is built from 13 residues. CDR1 is SGDLS and CDR2 is YYNGEE in the germline V gene. Here the CDR3 DNA reads TGTGCCAGCAGCGTATGGGGGCGGAATGAGCAGTTCTTC. It translates to CASSVWGRNEQFF.

The gene calls are TRBV15 and TRBJ2-7; 11 bases agree with TRBD2. This CDR3 region has 16 residues. The ends lost 3 bases at V and 3 bases at J; junction bases unmatched: 7. The germline CDR1 and CDR2 sequences are LNHNV and YYDKDF (reference sequence). The CDR3 region is CATSSSAGLADYEQYF. The CDR3, as DNA: TGTGCCACCAGCAGCTCTGCGGGACTAGCGGACTACGAGCAGTACTTC.

V is TRBV27 and J is TRBJ1-5; weak D call: TRBD1 (5 bases). V lost 3 bases to trimming and J lost 6 bases, with 12 bases between them. From germline, CDR1 is MNHEY and CDR2 SMNVEV (reference sequence). This CDR3 has 14 residues. The CDR3 loop reads CASSFGGAGQPQHF. The CDR3 DNA follows: TGTGCCAGCAGTTTCGGGGGAGCCGGTCAGCCCCAGCATTTT.

The gene calls are TRBV9 and TRBJ1-5, with D perhaps TRBD1 (6 bases). Deletions cut 4 bases from V and 1 base from J, with 9 bases between. Germline V gene lookup returns CDR1 SGDLS and CDR2 YYNGEE. This CDR3 has 14 amino acids. CDR3 sequence (DNA): TGTGCCAGCAGCCCCACAGGGAGCAATCAGCCCCAGCATTTT. As protein: CASSPTGSNQPQHF.

The J gene is TRBJ2-1, the V gene TRBV15; D is unclear. The CDR3 contains 11 residues. Germline assignment: CDR1 LNHNV and CDR2 YYDKDF (reference sequence). V lost 0 bases and J 12 bases, leaving 6 bases between the germline ends. The CDR3 reads CATSREGLQFF. The CDR3 coding sequence is TGTGCCACCAGCAGAGAGGGCTTGCAGTTCTTC.

The genes are TRBV20-1 and TRBJ1-2; tentatively, D is TRBD1 (5 bases). CDR1 is DFQATT, CDR2 SNEGSKA, per germline (reference sequence). The CDR3 runs 11 residues. Trimming stripped 1 base from V and 12 bases from J, with 12 bases between. In nucleotides, the CDR3 is TGCAGTGCTAGAGTTGCAGGGACCGACACCTTC. Translating it yields CSARVAGTDTF.

The V call is TRBV23-1, the J call TRBJ2-5, with TRBD1 identical over 11 bases. TRBV23-1 is an ORF, and what it does is uncertain. With 1 base clipped from V and 2 bases from J, the junction kept 6 bases outside the gene matches. The length of the CDR3 is 17 residues. This CDR3 reads CASSQLPRDRGQETQYF. CDR3 sequence (DNA): TGCGCCAGCAGTCAATTGCCCCGGGACAGGGGGCAAGAGACCCAGTACTTC.

This chain connects TRBV15 to TRBJ2-5, with D unclear. V dropped 1 base and J dropped 1 base, with 13 bases sitting between them. This CDR3 has 16 amino acids. CDR1 and CDR2 from the germline V gene are LNHNV and YYDKDF (reference sequence). In DNA, the CDR3 is TGTGCCACCAGCAGAGGGTTCGCGGTCCTCCAAGAGACCCAGTACTTC. It codes for CATSRGFAVLQETQYF.

This clonotype was recorded once. V and J are TRBV9 and TRBJ2-2; D not certain. Trimming took 0 bases from V and 7 from J, leaving 7 bases between them. CDR1 and CDR2 from the germline V gene are SGDLS and YYNGEE. The CDR3 length is 13 residues. As DNA, the CDR3 is TGTGCCAGCAGCGTAGATGGTGGCGGGGAGCTGTTTTTT. This codes for CASSVDGGGELFF.

J is TRBJ1-5 and V is TRBV20-1, with TRBD1 matching over 8 bases. Germline lookup yields CDR1 DFQATT and CDR2 SNEGSKA (reference sequence). Unmatched junction bases numbered 7, after V lost 6 bases and J lost 3 bases. The CDR3 loop spans 14 amino acids. The chain's CDR3 is CSARTGPNNQPQHF. The DNA of the CDR3 is TGCAGTGCGCGGACAGGGCCGAACAATCAGCCCCAGCATTTT.

The chain links TRBV25-1 to TRBJ2-7, with D perhaps matching TRBD2 (5 bases). Trimming took 6 bases from V and 2 from J, leaving 11 bases between them. The CDR3 sequence is 13 residues long. Germline assignment: CDR1 MGHDK and CDR2 SYGVNS. The CDR3 DNA is TGTGCCAGCAGGACTAACGAAGCCTACGAGCAGTACTTC. Translating gives CASRTNEAYEQYF.

The V and J genes are TRBV27 and TRBJ2-4, with D uncertain. This CDR3 spans 16 amino acids. Germline V gene data show CDR1 as MNHEY and CDR2 as SMNVEV (reference sequence). Trimming pared 3 bases from V and 0 bases from J, leaving 12 bases between. The CDR3 DNA sequence: TGTGCCAGCAGTTTCGCCGTTGATCTAGCCAAAAACATTCAGTACTTC. It is translated as CASSFAVDLAKNIQYF.

The V and J genes are TRBV25-1 and TRBJ1-5, with a weak D call TRBD1 (6 bases). The CDR3 has 13 amino acids. V shed 6 bases and J shed 8 bases, with 14 bases lying between them. Germline V lookup: CDR1 MGHDK, CDR2 SYGVNS. CDR3 protein: CASSTGFLEPQHF. In DNA, the CDR3 is TGTGCCAGCAGCACAGGGTTTTTGGAGCCCCAGCATTTT.

The chain employs TRBV7-3 and TRBJ2-7; TRBD1 matches at 9 bases. This CDR3 is 17 amino acids long. Germline CDR1 SGHTA, CDR2 FQGTGA. V was clipped by 1 base and J by 5 bases; unmatched bases: 12. The CDR3 DNA reads as TGTGCCAGCAGCTTAATACCCCGGGACAGGGTTTTCCACGAGCAGTACTTC. Translated, it gives CASSLIPRDRVFHEQYF.

The chain links TRBV12-3 or TRBV12-4 to TRBJ2-7, with TRBD1 identical over 8 bases. This CDR3 is 15 amino acids long. The ends lost 5 bases at V and 3 bases at J; junction bases unmatched: 9. In DNA, the CDR3 is TGTGCCAGCAGTCCAACGGACAGGGATGACTACGAGCAGTACTTC. Translating gives CASSPTDRDDYEQYF.

The chain uses TRBV15 and TRBJ2-7, with unresolved D. The CDR3 sequence is 13 residues long. The germline gives CDR1 LNHNV, CDR2 YYDKDF (reference sequence). Deletions cut 0 bases from V and 3 bases from J, with 6 bases between. This chain's CDR3 is CATSRERHYEQYF. Written as DNA, the CDR3 is TGTGCCACCAGCAGAGAAAGGCACTACGAGCAGTACTTC.